This paragraph covers one T cell receptor (beta chain) sequence. Antigen unknown. This sample was included in a study of T cell clusters in autoimmune cytopenias. Whole-study findings and limits: TRB repertoire shifts in secondary cytopenia and chronic lymphocytic leukemia mostly reflected lymphoma, not autoimmunity.

Each sample's input was 200 to 250 ng genomic DNA, 35,000 to 40,000 genome equivalents. TRB rearrangements were amplified by touch-down multiplex PCR with mixed TRB-A/B primers. TCRdb processed the multiplex PCR reads again and assigns one entry to each CDR3 protein, with no DNA. The specimen's table records about 3,900 distinct CDR3 sequences. This CDR3 comprises 15 residues. Germline V CDR1 and CDR2: SGHTA, FQGNSA. The receptor was derived from a human donor with an autoimmune cytopenia or autoimmune hepatitis (not recorded which). The rearrangement joins TRBV7-2 to TRBJ2-7; no DNA is available, so the TRBD1 call from TCRdb remains unchecked. Input material: peripheral blood. This CDR3 reads CASSKDRGAGETQYF.